This T cell receptor beta chain derives from a study of blood T cell repertoires in COVID-19 (TCRdb year 2020). The study in broad terms: Samples covering the acute and convalescent phases of COVID-19 were provided by collaborators in the United States, Italy and Spain. Deeply sampled blood TCRbeta repertoires from subjects exposed to, actively infected with, or recovered from COVID-19 were included in the dataset. The repertoires were released in a freely available public database meant as a resource for research on the immune response to SARS-CoV-2. HLA class I and class II types, where available, came from metadata supplied by the sample provider rather than from assay-based typing. The samples were drawn from the first 160 participants of the ongoing ImmuneRACE study and from about 1,200 subjects provided by 6 global collaborators. Nearly every sample came with metadata listing a de-identified subject ID, COVID-19 status, age in years and sex. The material from the prospective study consisted of cDNA or gDNA derived from T cells, B-cell-depleted T cells, or PBMCs.

Trimming leaves V shorter by 6 bases and J shorter by 7 bases, with the junction holding 7 bases beyond the gene matches. In the germline V gene, CDR1 corresponds to KGHSH and CDR2 to LQKENI. From the cysteine up to the phenylalanine, the CDR3 has a length of 14 residues. Of all the DNA, just the CDR3 is kept, 42 bases in frame from base 1. This clone was counted a few times. Its target antigen remains unknown. No much larger clone exists at a distance of one base, and base qualities are not known. TCRbeta CDR3 regions were amplified from genomic DNA using the immunoSEQ Assay, a bias-controlled multiplex PCR. Per the authors' processing: Within the assay, amplification of reference gene primers was used to estimate how many nucleated cells each sample contained. To quantify the absolute abundance of each unique TCRbeta CDR3 rearrangement, sequence reads were collapsed and filtered. For each sample, productive Simpson clonality was calculated by taking the square root of Simpson's diversity index across productive rearrangements. In TCRdb, the immuneACCESS table is reduced to in-frame sequences with V and J assigned. These tables do not hold every clone; where another copy was compared, an unresolved V gene accounts for under half, and the others remain unexplained. V, J and clone size were drawn from that table, and D and trimming were deduced from the DNA. The sample table contains around 200,000 clones; only one count was recorded for 65% to 85% of them. The ten most abundant clones make up around 7.9% of the sample.

Broad study findings and their caveats: The quantity of clinical and demographic metadata differed by source and by participant and was supplied without curation.

The collaborating institutions used their own protocols to collect whole blood in K2EDTA tubes. Collaborator samples were shipped for TCRbeta analysis as frozen whole blood, isolated PBMCs, or DNA extracted from either sample type. This sequence uses TRBV18 and TRBJ2-2, with 8 bases in between that match TRBD1. Sequenced material: peripheral blood. The receptor comes from a man aged 40-49 years with active or convalescent COVID-19. The CDR3 region has the sequence CASSSDRGIGELFF. DNA sequence: TGTGCCAGCTCGTCCGACAGGGGCATCGGGGAGCTGTTTTTT.